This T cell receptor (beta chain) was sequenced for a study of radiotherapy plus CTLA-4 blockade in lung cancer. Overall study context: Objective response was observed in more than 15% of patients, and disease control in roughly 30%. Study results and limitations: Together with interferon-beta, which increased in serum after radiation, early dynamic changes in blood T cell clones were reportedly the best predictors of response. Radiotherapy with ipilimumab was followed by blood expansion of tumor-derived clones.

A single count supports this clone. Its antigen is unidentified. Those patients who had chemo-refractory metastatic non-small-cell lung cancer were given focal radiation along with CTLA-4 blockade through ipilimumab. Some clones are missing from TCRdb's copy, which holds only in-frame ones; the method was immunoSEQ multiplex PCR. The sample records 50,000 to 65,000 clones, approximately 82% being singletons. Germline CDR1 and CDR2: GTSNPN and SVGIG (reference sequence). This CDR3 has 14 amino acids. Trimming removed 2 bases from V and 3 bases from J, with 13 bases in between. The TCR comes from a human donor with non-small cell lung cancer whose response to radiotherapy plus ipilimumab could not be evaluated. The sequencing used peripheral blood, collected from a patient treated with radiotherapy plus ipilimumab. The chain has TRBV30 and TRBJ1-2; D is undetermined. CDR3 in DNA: TGTGCCTGGAGTAAAGTTGGCCGGGACTATGGCTACACCTTC. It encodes CAWSKVGRDYGYTF.